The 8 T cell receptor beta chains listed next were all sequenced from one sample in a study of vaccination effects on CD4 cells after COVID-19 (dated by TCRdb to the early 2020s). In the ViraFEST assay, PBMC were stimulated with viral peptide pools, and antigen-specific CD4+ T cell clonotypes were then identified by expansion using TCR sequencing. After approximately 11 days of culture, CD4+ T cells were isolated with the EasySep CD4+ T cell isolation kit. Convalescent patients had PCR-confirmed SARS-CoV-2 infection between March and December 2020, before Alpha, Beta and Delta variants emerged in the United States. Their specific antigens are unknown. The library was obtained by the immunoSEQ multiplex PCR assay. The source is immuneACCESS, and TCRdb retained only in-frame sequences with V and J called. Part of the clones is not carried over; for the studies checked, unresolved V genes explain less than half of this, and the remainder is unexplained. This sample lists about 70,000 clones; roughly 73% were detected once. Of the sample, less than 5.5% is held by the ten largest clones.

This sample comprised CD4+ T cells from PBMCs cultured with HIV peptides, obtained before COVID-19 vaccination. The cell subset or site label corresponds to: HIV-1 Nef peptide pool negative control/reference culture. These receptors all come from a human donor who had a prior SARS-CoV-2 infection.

CDR3 nucleotides: TGTGCCAGCAGCGCTCAGGGGGCTGGGGAGACCCAGTACTTC. Its protein product is CASSAQGAGETQYF. The chain joins TRBV9 to TRBJ2-5, with 8 bases fitting TRBD1. Germline lookup yields CDR1 SGDLS and CDR2 YYNGEE. The CDR3 runs to 14 residues. J gave up 5 bases and V 3 bases, and 6 bases lay outside the gene matches.

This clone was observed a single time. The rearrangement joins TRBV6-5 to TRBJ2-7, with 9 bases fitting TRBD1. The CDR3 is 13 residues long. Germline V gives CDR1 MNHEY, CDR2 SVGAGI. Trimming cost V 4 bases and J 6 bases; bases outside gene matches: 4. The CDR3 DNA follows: TGTGCCAGCAGTTCGGGACAGGGTGGCGAGCAGTACTTC. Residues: CASSSGQGGEQYF.

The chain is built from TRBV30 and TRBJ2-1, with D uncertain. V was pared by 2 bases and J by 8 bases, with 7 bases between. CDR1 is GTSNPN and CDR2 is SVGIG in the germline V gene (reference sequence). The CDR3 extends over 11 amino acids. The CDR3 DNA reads TGTGCCTGGAGTTCCCGGGATGAGCAGTTCTTC. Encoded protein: CAWSSRDEQFF.

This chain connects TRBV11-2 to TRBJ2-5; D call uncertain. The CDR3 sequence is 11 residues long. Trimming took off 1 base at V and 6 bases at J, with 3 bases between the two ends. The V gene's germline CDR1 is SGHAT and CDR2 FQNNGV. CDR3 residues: CASSLVKTQYF. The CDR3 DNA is TGTGCCAGCAGCTTAGTTAAGACCCAGTACTTC.

The CDR3 is CASSLAGQGVYGYTF. CDR3 coding DNA: TGTGCCAGCAGCTTAGCGGGACAGGGGGTATATGGCTACACCTTC. The V call is TRBV7-8, the J call TRBJ1-2, with 11 bases that match TRBD1. The CDR3 sequence is 15 residues long. In germline, CDR1 is SGHVS, CDR2 FQNEAQ. J lost 5 bases, V lost 0 bases, and 2 bases had no gene match.

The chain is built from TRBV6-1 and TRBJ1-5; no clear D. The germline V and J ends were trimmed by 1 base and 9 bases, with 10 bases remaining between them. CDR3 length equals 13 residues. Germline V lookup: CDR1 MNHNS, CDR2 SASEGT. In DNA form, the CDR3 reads TGTGCCAGCAGTGAAGACGGAATCTCGCCCCAGCATTTT. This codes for CASSEDGISPQHF.

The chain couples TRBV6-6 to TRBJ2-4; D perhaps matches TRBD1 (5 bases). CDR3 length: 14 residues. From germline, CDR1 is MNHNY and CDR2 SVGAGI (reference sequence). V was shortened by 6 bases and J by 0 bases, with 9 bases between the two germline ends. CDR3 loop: CASSDSLAKNIQYF. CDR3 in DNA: TGTGCCAGCAGCGACAGCCTAGCCAAAAACATTCAGTACTTC.

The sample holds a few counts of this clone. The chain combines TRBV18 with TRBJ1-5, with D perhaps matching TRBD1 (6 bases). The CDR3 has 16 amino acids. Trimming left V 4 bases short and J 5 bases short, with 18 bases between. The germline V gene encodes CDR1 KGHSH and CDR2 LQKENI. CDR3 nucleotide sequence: TGTGCCAGCTCACATTCCGTATCGGGGGCTGATCAGCCCCAGCATTTT. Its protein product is CASSHSVSGADQPQHF.